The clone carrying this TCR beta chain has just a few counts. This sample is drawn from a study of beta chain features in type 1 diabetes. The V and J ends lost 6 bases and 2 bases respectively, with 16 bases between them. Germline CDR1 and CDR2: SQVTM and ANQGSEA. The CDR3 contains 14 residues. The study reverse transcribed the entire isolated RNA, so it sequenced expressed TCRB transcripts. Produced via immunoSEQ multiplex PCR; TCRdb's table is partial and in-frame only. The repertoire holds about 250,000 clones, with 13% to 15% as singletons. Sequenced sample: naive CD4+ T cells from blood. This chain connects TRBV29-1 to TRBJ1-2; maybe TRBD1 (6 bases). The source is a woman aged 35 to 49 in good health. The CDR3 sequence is CSVHREYPNYGYTF. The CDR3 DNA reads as TGCAGCGTCCACAGGGAGTACCCCAACTATGGCTACACCTTC.